This passage covers 18 T cell receptor beta chains from one sample sequenced in a study of tumor and adjacent non-tumor tissue in lung cancer. The template was RNA from unsorted bulk tissue. Distant lung tissue was collected more than 3 cm away from the tumor edge. The library came from three nested PCR rounds adapted from ARM-PCR protocols. Each CDR3 protein is one row after TCRdb ran MiXCR on the multiplex PCR reads. The sample shows about 48,000 distinct CDR3 sequences, 60% to 65% of them seen only once. Sequencing was carried out using distant non-tumor lung tissue. These receptors all stem from a woman in her 70s with non-small cell lung cancer.

V gene TRBV5-5 combines with J gene TRBJ2-1; 9 positions agree with TRBD1. After removal of 7 bases from V and 8 bases from J, the junction contained 16 bases not matched to a gene. Germline values: CDR1 SGHKS, CDR2 YYEKEE (reference sequence). This CDR3 spans 16 amino acids. The CDR3, as DNA: TGTGCCAGCTGTTGGCCGACAGGGGGTAGGAACGATGAGCAGTTCTTC. Translation: CASCWPTGGRNDEQFF. Complete variable domain (other parts from reference TRBV5-5 and TRBJ2-1): DAGVTQSPTHLIKTRGQQVTLRCSPISGHKSVSWYQQVLGQGPQFIFQYYEKEERGRGNFPDRFSARQFPNYSSELNVNALLLGDSALYLCASCWPTGGRNDEQFFGPGTRLTVL.

V gene TRBV11-3 combines with J gene TRBJ2-2; no clear D gene. The V end was cut by 8 bases, the J end by 0 bases, with 19 bases between. The CDR3 spans 17 residues. The germline CDR1 and CDR2 sequences are SGHNT and YENEEA. The CDR3 sequence: CASGPHQSTSNTGELFF. Written as DNA, the CDR3 is TGTGCCAGCGGCCCCCATCAGTCTACATCGAACACCGGGGAGCTGTTTTTT.

This clonotype showed up just a few times. This CDR3 is missing its conserved last phenylalanine or tryptophan, likely due to a read error. This sequence joins TRBV29-1 and TRBJ2-7; TRBD2 matches at 7 bases. This CDR3 has 16 residues. The germline V gene encodes CDR1 SQVTM and CDR2 ANQGSEA. The trim removed 0 bases at V and 1 base at J, leaving 9 bases unmatched. The CDR3 loop is CSVEDSGGSGSYEQYI. The CDR3 DNA follows: TGCAGCGTTGAAGATTCGGGCGGGAGTGGATCCTACGAGCAGTACATC.

V is TRBV6-1 and J is TRBJ2-3, with 7 positions matching TRBD2. Trimming at V came to 6 bases and at J to 6 bases, leaving 15 bases not matched to a gene. This CDR3 spans 16 amino acids. Germline V lookup: CDR1 MNHNS, CDR2 SASEGT. CDR3 sequence reads: CASRTLTGGREDTQYF. The CDR3 coding sequence is TGTGCCAGCAGGACACTAACGGGAGGCAGGGAGGATACGCAGTATTTT.

Turning to this clonotype: Its ends do not fully match the called genes, so a read error is possible. V and J are TRBV10-3 and TRBJ2-1; maybe TRBD1 (9 bases). The CDR3 sequence is 22 residues long. Germline-derived CDR1 and CDR2 are ENHRY and SYGVKD. The CDR3 DNA reads TGTGCCATCAGTGAGCGACAGGGACAGGGACTAGGCGAACCCCGGGGTTACAATGAGCAGTTTTTC. Protein sequence: CAISERQGQGLGEPRGYNEQFF.

In the case of this clonotype: Compared with germline, one end of the junction differs, possibly owing to a read error. The chain is built from TRBV6-5 and TRBJ1-1; 9 bases agree with TRBD1. This CDR3 region has 15 residues. CDR1 and CDR2 from the germline V gene are MNHEY and SVGAGI. The CDR3 nucleotides are TGTACCAGCAGTTCACAGGGGGCTATTAGGATTGAAGCTTTCTTT. Translating it yields CTSSSQGAIRIEAFF.

With regard to this clonotype: A much more abundant neighbour one base away suggests this may be a read error. The chain links TRBV5-3 to TRBJ2-2; D not resolved. TRBV5-3 is labeled an ORF, and its function is uncertain. The CDR3 extends over 14 amino acids. CDR3 amino acids: CARNLSIWTGELFF. The CDR3 DNA reads as TGTGCCAGAAACTTGTCAATCTGGACCGGGGAGCTGTTTTTT.

To note about this clonotype: One end of the junction fails to match germline, which may point to a read error. The genes are TRBV28 and TRBJ2-5; the D gene is possibly TRBD2 (6 bases). CDR3 length: 15 amino acids. Per germline, CDR1 MDHEN and CDR2 SYDVKM. CDR3 bases: TGTGCCAGCAATTCTTGGCAGGGAGGAAGAGAGACCCTGTACTTC. Translation: CASNSWQGGRETLYF.

Worth noting for this clonotype: The conserved closing phenylalanine or tryptophan is absent in this CDR3, likely reflecting a read error. The genes are TRBV5-1 and TRBJ2-3; maybe TRBD1 (5 bases). This CDR3 spans 12 amino acids. Germline V CDR1 and CDR2: SGHRS, YFSETQ. The CDR3 region has the DNA TGCGCCAGCAGCTTGATGACAGATACCCAGTATGTT. It yields the protein CASSLMTDTQYV.

A word on this clonotype: The germline gene is not matched at one end of the junction; a read error may be the cause. The chain is built from TRBV6-5 and TRBJ2-7, with D hard to call. The CDR3 loop spans 14 amino acids. Looked up from germline, CDR1 is MNHEY and CDR2 is SVGAGI. This CDR3 reads CANSYPGMNYEQYF. For the CDR3, the DNA is TGTGCCAACAGTTACCCCGGCATGAACTACGAGCAGTACTTC.

The J gene is TRBJ2-7, the V gene TRBV29-1; 9 bases are shared with TRBD2. The CDR3 is 14 amino acids. CDR1 is SQVTM and CDR2 is ANQGSEA in the germline V gene. V was clipped by 4 bases and J by 9 bases; unmatched bases: 13. CDR3 loop: CSVAAGGSIDVQYF. CDR3 nucleotide sequence: TGCAGCGTTGCGGCGGGAGGGTCCATCGACGTGCAGTACTTC.

About this clonotype itself: A much larger clone lies a single base off, so this may be a read error. The chain employs TRBV25-1 and TRBJ2-5; maybe TRBD2 (5 bases). In germline, CDR1 is MGHDK, CDR2 SYGVNS. The CDR3 covers 16 residues. This CDR3 reads CGSSSADGAVGETQHF. The CDR3 DNA reads TGTGGCAGCAGTTCCGCTGACGGTGCAGTCGGGGAGACCCAGCACTTC.

This chain uses TRBV6-2 or TRBV6-3 with TRBJ2-5; tentatively, D is TRBD1 (5 bases). The CDR3 sequence is 15 residues long. From germline, CDR1 is MNHEY and CDR2 SVGEGT. The CDR3 DNA reads as TGTGGCAGTAGACAGACGACAAGGCCACAACGGGCCCAGTACTTC. Translation: CGSRQTTRPQRAQYF.

In the case of this clonotype: The final CDR3 position lacks the conserved phenylalanine or tryptophan, pointing to a likely read error. The chain is built from TRBV11-1 and TRBJ2-7; the D gene is possibly TRBD2 (6 bases). CDR1 is SGHAT, CDR2 FQDESV, per germline (reference sequence). This CDR3 contains 14 residues. CDR3 sequence: CTSSLGTVTYEQYL. The CDR3 nucleotides are TGTACCAGCAGCTTAGGGACTGTCACCTACGAGCAGTACTTA.

Turning to this clonotype: An end of the junction does not agree with germline; a read error may underlie this. The chain links TRBV11-2 to TRBJ2-2, with 9 bases lining up with TRBD2. The germline V gene encodes CDR1 SGHAT and CDR2 FQNNGV. There are 17 residues in the CDR3. DNA of the CDR3: TGTGCCAGCAGCCTCCCGAGCGGGAGGCGGCGGACCGGAGAGCTGTTTTTT. Translation: CASSLPSGRRRTGELFF. The variable domain in full, with the rest retrieved from reference TRBV11-2 and TRBJ2-2, is EAGVAQSPRYKIIEKRQSVAFWCNPISGHATLYWYQQILGQGPKLLIQFQNNGVVDDSQLPKDRFSAERLKGVDSTLKIQPAKLEDSAVYLCASSLPSGRRRTGELFFGEGSRLTVL.

A remark on this clonotype: At one end, the junction sequence differs from germline, possibly due to a read error. This rearrangement joins TRBV11-3 to TRBJ2-7; D ambiguous. The CDR3 covers 15 residues. The V gene's germline CDR1 is SGHNT and CDR2 YENEEA. CDR3 sequence: CASSLGAGGTYEQYF. The CDR3 DNA follows: TGTGCCAGCAGCTTAGGGGCAGGTGGCACCTACGAACAGTACTTC.

For this clonotype: A much bigger clone sits one base away, suggesting this may be a read error. The chain joins TRBV20-1 to TRBJ2-1; the D call may be TRBD1 or TRBD2 (5 bases each). CDR1 and CDR2 (germline): DFQATT, SNEGSKA (reference sequence). The CDR3 covers 12 residues. CDR3 sequence reads: CSTSKGVNEQFF. CDR3 sequence (DNA): TGCAGTACTAGTAAAGGGGTCAATGAGCAGTTCTTC.

The sample holds many counts of this clonotype. V and J are TRBV4-1 and TRBJ2-5, with D possibly being TRBD2 (6 bases). With 0 bases removed from V and 6 bases from J, the gap between germline ends came to 23 bases. The CDR3 runs to 18 residues. Per the germline V gene, CDR1 is MGHRA and CDR2 is YSYEKL. The CDR3 DNA sequence: TGCGCCAGCAGCCAAGAAAGCGACATTCATGGCGCGGGAAAGACCCAGTACTTC. Its protein is CASSQESDIHGAGKTQYF.